This T cell receptor beta chain was identified in a study of human T cells and chemical hapten exposure. The wider study: Patients having alopecia areata, totalis or universalis were mostly female.

The sample holds many counts of this clonotype. The time point denotes: patch test 1, 2 weeks after DPC sensitization. The treatment was: therapeutic diphenylcyclopropenone sensitization with weekly scalp DPC. Each patch-test visit's blood sample preceded patch application. Library preparation tagged each individual cDNA molecule with a unique molecular identifier. TCRdb ran MiXCR on the RACE reads and lists one entry per CDR3 protein. The sample holds about 360,000 distinct CDR3 sequences, about 4.8% seen once. The sequence derives from a woman aged 50 to 60 with alopecia areata. Some clones in this sample may be carry-over from other donors' samples. The starting material was whole blood, obtained in connection with sensitization to the hapten diphenylcyclopropenone (DPC).

The CDR3 region is CASSSGRASTDTQYF. The CDR3 bases are TGTGCCAGCAGCTCGGGGCGGGCTAGCACAGATACGCAGTATTTT. The gene calls are TRBV7-2 and TRBJ2-3, with D perhaps matching TRBD1 or TRBD2 (5 bases each). Looked up from germline, CDR1 is SGHTA and CDR2 is FQGNSA. The CDR3 has 15 residues. V was clipped by 4 bases and J by 0 bases, with 11 bases between them.